Listed here are 3 T cell receptor beta chains from one sample, sequenced in a study of OX40 agonist ivuxolimab in advanced cancers. Sequencing used immunoSEQ multiplex PCR; TCRdb keeps in-frame clones, though not all of them. This table holds about 15,000 clones, just under 80% found once. The starting material was CD4+ or CD8+ T cells sorted from blood, obtained in a trial of the OX40 agonist ivuxolimab. The receptors shown here come from an adult with an advanced solid tumor such as melanoma, head and neck, liver or kidney cancer.

The genes are TRBV10-1 and TRBJ2-7; 7 bases are shared with TRBD1. Germline lookup yields CDR1 WNHNN and CDR2 SYGVQD (reference sequence). The CDR3 loop spans 13 amino acids. With V trimmed by 5 bases and J by 3 bases, 4 bases remained unmatched. CDR3 region: CASSFDRDYEQYF. Here the CDR3 DNA reads TGCGCCAGCAGTTTCGACAGGGACTACGAGCAGTACTTC.

The chain employs TRBV4-3 and TRBJ2-1; weak D call: TRBD2 (5 bases). Deletions cut 3 bases from V and 9 bases from J, with 15 bases between. The CDR3 is made up of 14 amino acids. The V gene's germline CDR1 is LGHNA and CDR2 YSLEER. The CDR3 nucleotides are TGCGCCAGCAGCCATCTCATACTAGTGGGTGAGCAGTTCTTC. It translates to CASSHLILVGEQFF.

This chain links TRBV6-5 with TRBJ2-7, with D possibly matching TRBD2 (5 bases). The V end was cut by 2 bases, the J end by 7 bases, with 15 bases between. This CDR3 comprises 14 residues. Germline lookup yields CDR1 MNHEY and CDR2 SVGAGI. The CDR3 DNA reads as TGTGCCAGCAGTTACGCCAAAACTAGTTTTGAGCAGTACTTC. Residues: CASSYAKTSFEQYF.